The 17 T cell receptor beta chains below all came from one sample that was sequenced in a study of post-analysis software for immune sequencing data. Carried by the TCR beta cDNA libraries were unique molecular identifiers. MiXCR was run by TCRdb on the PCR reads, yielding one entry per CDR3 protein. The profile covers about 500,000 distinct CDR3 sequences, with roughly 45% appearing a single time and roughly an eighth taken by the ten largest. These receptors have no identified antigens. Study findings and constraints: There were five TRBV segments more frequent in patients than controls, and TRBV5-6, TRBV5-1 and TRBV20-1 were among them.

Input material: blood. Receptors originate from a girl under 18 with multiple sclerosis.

In DNA form, the CDR3 reads TGTGCCAGCAGTTTTAGCGCCGTGGAGCAGTTCTTC. It yields the protein CASSFSAVEQFF. The chain joins TRBV12-3 or TRBV12-4 to TRBJ2-1; perhaps TRBD2 as D (5 bases). The CDR3 totals 12 residues. V lost 3 bases and J 10 bases, leaving 10 bases between the germline ends.

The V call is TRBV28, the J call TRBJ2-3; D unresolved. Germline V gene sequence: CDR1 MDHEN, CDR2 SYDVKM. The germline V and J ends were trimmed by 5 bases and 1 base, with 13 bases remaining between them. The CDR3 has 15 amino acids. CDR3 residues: CASSNWRDRTDTQYF. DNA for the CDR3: TGTGCCAGCAGTAACTGGAGAGATCGCACAGATACGCAGTATTTT.

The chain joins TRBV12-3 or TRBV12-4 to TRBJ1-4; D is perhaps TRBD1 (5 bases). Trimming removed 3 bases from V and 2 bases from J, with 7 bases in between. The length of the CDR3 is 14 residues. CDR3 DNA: TGTGCCAGCAGTTTTTGGGGGACTAATGAAAAACTGTTTTTT. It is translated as CASSFWGTNEKLFF.

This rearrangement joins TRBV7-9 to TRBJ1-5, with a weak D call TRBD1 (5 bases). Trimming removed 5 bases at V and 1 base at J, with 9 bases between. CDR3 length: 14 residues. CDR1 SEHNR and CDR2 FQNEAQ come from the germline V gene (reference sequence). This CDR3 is CASSIRDSNQPQHF. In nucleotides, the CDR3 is TGTGCCAGCAGCATCCGGGACAGCAATCAGCCCCAGCATTTT.

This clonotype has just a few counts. The CDR3 sequence is CASSFQGPNSNQPQHF. The CDR3 DNA reads as TGTGCCAGCAGCTTCCAGGGGCCTAATAGCAATCAGCCCCAGCATTTT. J is TRBJ1-5 and V is TRBV7-2, with a possible D match to TRBD1 (6 bases). V was trimmed by 3 bases and J by 0 bases, leaving 12 bases between them. Germline CDR1 reads SGHTA; CDR2 reads FQGNSA. The CDR3 sequence is 16 residues long.

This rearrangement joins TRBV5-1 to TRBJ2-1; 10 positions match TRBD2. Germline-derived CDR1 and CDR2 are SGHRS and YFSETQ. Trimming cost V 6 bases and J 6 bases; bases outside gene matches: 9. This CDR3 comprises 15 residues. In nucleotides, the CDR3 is TGCGCCAGCACAGCAGCCTGGACTAGCGGCAATGAGCAGTTCTTC. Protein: CASTAAWTSGNEQFF.

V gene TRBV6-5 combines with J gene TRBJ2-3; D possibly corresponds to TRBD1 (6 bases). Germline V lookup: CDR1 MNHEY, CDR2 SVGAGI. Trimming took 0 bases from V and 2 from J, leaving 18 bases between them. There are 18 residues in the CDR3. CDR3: CASSYSSGPVGATDTQYF. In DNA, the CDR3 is TGTGCCAGCAGTTACTCGTCAGGGCCGGTGGGGGCCACAGATACGCAGTATTTT.

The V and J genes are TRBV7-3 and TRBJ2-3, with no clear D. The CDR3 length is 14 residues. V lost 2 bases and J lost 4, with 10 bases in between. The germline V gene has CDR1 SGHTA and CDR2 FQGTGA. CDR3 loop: CASSLWITPDTQYF. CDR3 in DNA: TGTGCCAGCAGCTTATGGATCACCCCAGATACGCAGTATTTT.

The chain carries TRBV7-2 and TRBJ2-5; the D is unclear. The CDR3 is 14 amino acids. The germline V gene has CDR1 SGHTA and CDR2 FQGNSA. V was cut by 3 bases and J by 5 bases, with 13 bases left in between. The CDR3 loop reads CASSFRKGVETQYF. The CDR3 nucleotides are TGTGCCAGCAGCTTTAGGAAGGGCGTGGAGACCCAGTACTTC.

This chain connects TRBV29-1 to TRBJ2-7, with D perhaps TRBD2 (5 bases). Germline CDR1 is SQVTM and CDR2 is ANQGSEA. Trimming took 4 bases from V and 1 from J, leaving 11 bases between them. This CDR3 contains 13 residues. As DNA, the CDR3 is TGCAGCGTTGTAGGAGGACGGTCCTACGAGCAGTACTTC. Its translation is CSVVGGRSYEQYF.

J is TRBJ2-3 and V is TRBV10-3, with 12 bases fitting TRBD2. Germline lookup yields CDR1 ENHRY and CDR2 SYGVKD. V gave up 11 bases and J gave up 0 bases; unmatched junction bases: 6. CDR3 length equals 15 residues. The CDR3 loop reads CAVSSGRDSTDTQYF. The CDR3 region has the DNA TGTGCCGTGTCTAGCGGGAGGGATAGCACAGATACGCAGTATTTT.

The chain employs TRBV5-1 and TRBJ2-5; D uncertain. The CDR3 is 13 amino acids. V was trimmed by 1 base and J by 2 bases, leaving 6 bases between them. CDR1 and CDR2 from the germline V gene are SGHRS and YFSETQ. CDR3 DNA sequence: TGCGCCAGCAGCTTGTTTGTTCAAGAGACCCAGTACTTC. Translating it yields CASSLFVQETQYF.

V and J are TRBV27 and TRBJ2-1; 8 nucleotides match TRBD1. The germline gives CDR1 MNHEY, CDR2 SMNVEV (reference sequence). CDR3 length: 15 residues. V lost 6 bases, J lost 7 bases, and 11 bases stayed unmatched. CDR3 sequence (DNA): TGTGCCAGCAGACCAGGGGGCATCCTGAGGAATGAGCAGTTCTTC. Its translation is CASRPGGILRNEQFF.

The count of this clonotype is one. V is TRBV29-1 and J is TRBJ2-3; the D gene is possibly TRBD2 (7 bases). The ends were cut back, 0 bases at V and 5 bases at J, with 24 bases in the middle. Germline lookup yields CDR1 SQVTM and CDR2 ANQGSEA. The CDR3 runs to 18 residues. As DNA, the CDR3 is TGCAGCGTTGAAGATCTCGGAGGGGGGCGGGAGTTGGAAGATACGCAGTATTTT. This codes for CSVEDLGGGRELEDTQYF.

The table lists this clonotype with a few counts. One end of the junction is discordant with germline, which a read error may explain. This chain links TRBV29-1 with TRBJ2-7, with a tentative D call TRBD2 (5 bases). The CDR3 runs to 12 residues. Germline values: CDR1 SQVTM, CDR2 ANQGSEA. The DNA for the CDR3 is TGTAGCGTTGCAGCTGTTGGCTACGAGCAGTACTTC. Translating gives CSVAAVGYEQYF.

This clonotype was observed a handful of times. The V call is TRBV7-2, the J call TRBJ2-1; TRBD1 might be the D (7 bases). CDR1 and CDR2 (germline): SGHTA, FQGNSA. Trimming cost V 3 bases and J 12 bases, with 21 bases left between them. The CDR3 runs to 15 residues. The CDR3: CASSLEGGQTHVQFF. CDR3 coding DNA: TGTGCCAGCAGCTTGGAGGGGGGACAGACCCACGTGCAGTTCTTC.

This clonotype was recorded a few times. The CDR3 DNA reads as TGCAGCGTGGCTAGCGGGAGAGGCACATACGAGCAGTACTTC. Translation: CSVASGRGTYEQYF. This chain joins TRBV29-1 and TRBJ2-7, with 10 bases matching TRBD2. Germline loops: CDR1 SQVTM, CDR2 ANQGSEA. This CDR3 region has 14 residues. The V and J ends lost 6 bases and 4 bases, in that order; junction bases with no gene match: 9.